This is a list of T cell receptor beta chains from one sample in a study of neurological immune-mediated disorders. Via MiXCR, TCRdb re-called the 5' RACE reads, giving one row per CDR3 protein. The sample contains roughly 48,000 distinct CDR3 sequences, about an eighth of which appear only once. The sample was PBMCs. The receptors shown here come from a male donor with HTLV-1-associated myelopathy (HAM/TSP). The CDR3 runs from the conserved cysteine through the conserved F or W. The order of the fields is D gene, CDR3 length, V gene, clone size, J gene, CDR3 DNA, CDR3 protein. D genes are given only for firm matches. Part of the rows lack a size; the others show once, few, many or a class for expanded clones.

TRBD2	13	TRBV12-3/TRBV12-4	medium-sized	TRBJ2-7	TGTGCCAGCAAGCTTGGACTAGCAAGCGAGCAGTACTTC	CASKLGLASEQYF
.	11	TRBV20-1	many	TRBJ1-5	TGCAGTGCTAAGTTAGGTCAGCCCCAGCATTTT	CSAKLGQPQHF
.	11	TRBV24-1	many	TRBJ1-1	TGTGCCACCAGTGGCGGCACTGAAGCTTTCTTT	CATSGGTEAFF
.	17	TRBV21-1	many	TRBJ1-5	TGTGCCAGCAGCAAAGGGAGAGAGACAGGTATAAATCAGCCCCAGCATTTT	CASSKGRETGINQPQHF
.	15	TRBV4-3	many	TRBJ2-7	TGCGCCAGCAGCCAAGAAACAGGACAGATCTACGAGCAGTACTTC	CASSQETGQIYEQYF
TRBD2	17	TRBV28	many	TRBJ2-7	TGTGCCAGCACCCTGGCGACTAGCGGGCCGAGCTCCTACGAGCAGTACTTC	CASTLATSGPSSYEQYF
.	16	TRBV2	.	TRBJ2-1	TGTGCCAGCAGTGACAGACTCGGAGGCTCCTACAATGAGCAGTTCTTC	CASSDRLGGSYNEQFF
.	12	TRBV7-8	many	TRBJ1-5	TGTGCCAGCAGCAACCTAAATCAGCCCCAGCATTTT	CASSNLNQPQHF
TRBD1	16	TRBV7-8	many	TRBJ1-2	TGTGCCAGCAGCTTATTTCCTGGACAGGGGGCATATGGCTACACCTTC	CASSLFPGQGAYGYTF
.	12	TRBV5-8	many	TRBJ1-5	TGTGCCAGCACCCGGGGGGGGCAGCCCCAGCATTTT	CASTRGGQPQHF
.	14	TRBV6-1	many	TRBJ1-3	TGTGCCAGCAGTATCACAGTCTCTGGAAACACCATATATTTT	CASSITVSGNTIYF